A few counts support the clone carrying this T cell receptor beta chain. The antigen is undetermined. This entry is derived from a study of T-cell memory formation after mild COVID-19. Background on the study: Largely donor-specific sequence clusters came from a couple of donors. Study outcomes and limitations: Most CD4+ clones that shrank were in CM and EM, while CD8+ ones turned up in EMRA. SARS-CoV-2 specificity of second-wave clones peaking day 37 was unconfirmed.

The CDR3 is 13 residues long. Germline V gene sequence: CDR1 SNHLY, CDR2 FYNNEI. V lost 6 bases and J lost 5, with 13 bases in between. TCRdb itself ran the 5' RACE reads through MiXCR, one entry per CDR3 protein. This table holds under 550,000 distinct CDR3 sequences, 18% found once. This clonotype was obtained from a man between 18 and 29 years old who had mild COVID-19 (a few samples of this study predate the infection). Cell type and time point are not known. The chain couples TRBV2 to TRBJ1-2; perhaps TRBD1 as D (5 bases). Sequencing input: PBMCs or a T cell subset sorted from them (not recorded which). In DNA form, the CDR3 reads TGTGCCAGCAGAGGCGACAGCGGATATGGCTACACCTTC. The encoded protein is CASRGDSGYGYTF.